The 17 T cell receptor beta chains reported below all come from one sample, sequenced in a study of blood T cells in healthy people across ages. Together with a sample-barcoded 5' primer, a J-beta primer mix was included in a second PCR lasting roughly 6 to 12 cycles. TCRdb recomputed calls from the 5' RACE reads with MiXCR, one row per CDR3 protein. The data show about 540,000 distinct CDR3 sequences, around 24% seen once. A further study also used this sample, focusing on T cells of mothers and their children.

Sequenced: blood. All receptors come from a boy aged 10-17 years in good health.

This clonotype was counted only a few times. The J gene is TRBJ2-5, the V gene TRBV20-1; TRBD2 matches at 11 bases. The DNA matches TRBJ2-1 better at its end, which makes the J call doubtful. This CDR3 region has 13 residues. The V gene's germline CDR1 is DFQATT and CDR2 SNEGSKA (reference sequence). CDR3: CSASRGLAGEQFF. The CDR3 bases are TGCAGTGCTAGCCGAGGACTAGCGGGTGAGCAGTTCTTC.

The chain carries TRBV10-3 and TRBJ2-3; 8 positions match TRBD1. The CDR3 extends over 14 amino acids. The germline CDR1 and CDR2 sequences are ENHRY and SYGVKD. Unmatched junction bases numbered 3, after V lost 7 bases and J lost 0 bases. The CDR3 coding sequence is TGTGCCATCACCCGACAGGGGAGCACAGATACGCAGTATTTT. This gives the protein CAITRQGSTDTQYF.

The DNA of the CDR3 is TGCAGCGCTGACAGGGCCCTGGATGAGCAGTTCTTC. This translates into CSADRALDEQFF. V usage is TRBV29-1 and J usage is TRBJ2-1, with 7 positions matching TRBD1. Per germline, CDR1 SQVTM and CDR2 ANQGSEA. CDR3 length: 12 amino acids. After removal of 7 bases from V and 8 bases from J, the junction contained 8 bases not matched to a gene.

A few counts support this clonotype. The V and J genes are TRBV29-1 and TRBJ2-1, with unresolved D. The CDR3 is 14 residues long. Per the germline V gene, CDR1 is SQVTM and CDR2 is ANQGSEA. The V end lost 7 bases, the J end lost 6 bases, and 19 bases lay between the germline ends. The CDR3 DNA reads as TGCAGCGCCCAAGACGAACTCTATACCAATGAGCAGTTCTTC. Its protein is CSAQDELYTNEQFF.

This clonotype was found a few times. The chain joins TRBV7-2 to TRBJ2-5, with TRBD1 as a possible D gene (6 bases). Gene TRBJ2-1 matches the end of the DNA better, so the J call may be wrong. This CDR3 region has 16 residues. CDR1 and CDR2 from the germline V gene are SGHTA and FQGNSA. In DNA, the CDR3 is TGTGCCAGCAGCTTAAGGGGGAACGCGGTTGGCAATGAGCAGTTCTTC. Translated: CASSLRGNAVGNEQFF.

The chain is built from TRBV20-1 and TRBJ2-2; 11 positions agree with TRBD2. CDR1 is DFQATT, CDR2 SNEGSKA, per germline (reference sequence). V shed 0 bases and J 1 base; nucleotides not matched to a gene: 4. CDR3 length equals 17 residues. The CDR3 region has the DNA TGCAGTGCTAGAGATCAGGGGACTAGCGGGAACACCGGGGAGCTGTTTTTT. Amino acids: CSARDQGTSGNTGELFF.

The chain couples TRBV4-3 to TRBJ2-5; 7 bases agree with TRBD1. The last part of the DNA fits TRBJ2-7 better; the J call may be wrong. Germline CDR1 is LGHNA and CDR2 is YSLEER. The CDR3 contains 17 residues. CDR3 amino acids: CASSQAAPGQYSYEQYF. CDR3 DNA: TGCGCCAGCAGCCAAGCTGCTCCGGGACAGTACTCCTACGAGCAGTACTTC.

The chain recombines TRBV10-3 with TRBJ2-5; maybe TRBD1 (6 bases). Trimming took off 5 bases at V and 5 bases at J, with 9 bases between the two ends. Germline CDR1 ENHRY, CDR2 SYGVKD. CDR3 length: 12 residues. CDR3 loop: CAISQGWETQYF. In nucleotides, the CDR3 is TGTGCCATCAGTCAGGGGTGGGAGACCCAGTACTTC.

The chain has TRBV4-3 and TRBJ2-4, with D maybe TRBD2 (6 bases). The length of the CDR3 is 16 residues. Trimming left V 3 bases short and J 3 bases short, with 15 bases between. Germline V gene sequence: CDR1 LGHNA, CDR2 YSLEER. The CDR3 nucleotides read TGCGCCAGCAGCCACCCCGGAGGGGCCAACAAAAACATTCAGTACTTC. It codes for CASSHPGGANKNIQYF.

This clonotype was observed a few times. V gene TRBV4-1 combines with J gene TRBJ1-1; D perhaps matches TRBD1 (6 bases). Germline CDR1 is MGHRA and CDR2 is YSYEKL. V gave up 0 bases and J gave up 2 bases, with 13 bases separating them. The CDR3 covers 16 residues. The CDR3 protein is CASSQEGGDKNTEAFF. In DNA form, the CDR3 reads TGCGCCAGCAGCCAAGAAGGAGGGGACAAAAACACTGAAGCTTTCTTT.

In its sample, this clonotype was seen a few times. The CDR3 DNA sequence: TGCAGCGTCGCTAGGGGCGGGGAGCTGTTTTTT. This sequence encodes CSVARGGELFF. This chain joins TRBV29-1 and TRBJ2-2; perhaps TRBD1 as D (5 bases). Trimming took 6 bases from V and 7 from J, leaving 9 bases between them. The germline CDR1 and CDR2 sequences are SQVTM and ANQGSEA. The CDR3 covers 11 residues.

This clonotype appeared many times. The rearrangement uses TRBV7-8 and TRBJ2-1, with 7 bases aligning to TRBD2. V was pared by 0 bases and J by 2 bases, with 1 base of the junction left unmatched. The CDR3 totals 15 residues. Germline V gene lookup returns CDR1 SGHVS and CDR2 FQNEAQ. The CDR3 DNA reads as TGTGCCAGCAGCTTAGCGGGGGGGACCTACAATGAGCAGTTCTTC. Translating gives CASSLAGGTYNEQFF.

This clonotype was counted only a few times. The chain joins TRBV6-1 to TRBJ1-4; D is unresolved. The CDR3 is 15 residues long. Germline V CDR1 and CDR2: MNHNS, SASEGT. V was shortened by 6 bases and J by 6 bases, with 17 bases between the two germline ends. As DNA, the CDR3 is TGTGCCAGCAGCCCTATAGGCCGGGCGGATGAAAAACTGTTTTTT. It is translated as CASSPIGRADEKLFF.

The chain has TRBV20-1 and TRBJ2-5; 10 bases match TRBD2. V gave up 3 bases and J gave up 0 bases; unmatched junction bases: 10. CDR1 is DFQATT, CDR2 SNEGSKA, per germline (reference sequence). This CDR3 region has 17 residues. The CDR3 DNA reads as TGCAGTGCTAGGTTGGCTAGCGGGAGCAGGGACCAAGAGACCCAGTACTTC. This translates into CSARLASGSRDQETQYF.

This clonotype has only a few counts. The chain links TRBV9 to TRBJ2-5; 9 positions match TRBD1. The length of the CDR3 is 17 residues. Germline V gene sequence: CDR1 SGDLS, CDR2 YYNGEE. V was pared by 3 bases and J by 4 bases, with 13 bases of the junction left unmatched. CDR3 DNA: TGTGCCAGCAGCGGCGGGATCCCTACAGGGGGCGGAGAGACCCAGTACTTC. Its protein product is CASSGGIPTGGGETQYF.

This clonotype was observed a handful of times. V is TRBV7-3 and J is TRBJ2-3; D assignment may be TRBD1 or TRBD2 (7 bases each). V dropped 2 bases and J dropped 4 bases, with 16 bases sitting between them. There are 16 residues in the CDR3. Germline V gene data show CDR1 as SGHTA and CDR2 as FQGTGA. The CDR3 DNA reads TGTGCCAGCAGCTTATCGACAGGGAGGGGTTCAGATACGCAGTATTTT. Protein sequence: CASSLSTGRGSDTQYF.

CDR3 region: CASSLTLASYNEQFF. DNA of the CDR3: TGTGCCAGCAGCTTAACACTAGCGTCCTACAATGAGCAGTTCTTC. This chain links TRBV7-3 with TRBJ2-5; TRBD2 matches 7 bases. With the DNA end fitting TRBJ2-1 better, the J assignment may be wrong. The CDR3 is made up of 15 amino acids. Germline V gene sequence: CDR1 SGHTA, CDR2 FQGTGA.